This T cell receptor beta chain was recovered during a study of cytomegalovirus exposure and HLA in healthy donors. The germline gives CDR1 SGHNT, CDR2 YYREEE (reference sequence). The CDR3 consists of 16 residues. Losses at the gene ends were 3 bases for V and 0 bases for J; bases not matched to a gene: 4. Study-wide points: In an earlier analysis, about 90% or about 30%: the productive usage of most TCR beta V segments.

The PCR had 60 Vbeta and 13 Jbeta primers. The table came from immunoSEQ multiplex PCR; TCRdb's copy has only in-frame clones and leaves some out. The sample contains approximately 110,000 clones, 74% of which appear only once. As regards this clone: Its antigen is undetermined.

V and J are TRBV5-4 and TRBJ2-3; 10 nucleotides match TRBD2. This TCR came from a woman aged 40 to 50 in good health and CMV-seropositive. Sequenced: PBMCs. CDR3 nucleotide sequence: TGTGCCAGCAGCTCTACTAGCGGGGCTAGCACAGATACGCAGTATTTT. Encoded protein: CASSSTSGASTDTQYF.